One sample yielded the 20 T cell receptor beta chains listed below, sequenced in a study of shared clonotypes between healthy human individuals. The naive CD8 subset, CD45RO-negative cells positively selected for CCR7, excluded terminally differentiated effector memory CD45RA+ cells. Produced via immunoSEQ multiplex PCR; TCRdb's table is partial and in-frame only. Here the sample spans millions of clones, about 95% being singletons. The sample was naive CD8+ T cells sorted from blood. The source of these receptors is a young man in good health.

The chain recombines TRBV9 with TRBJ2-1, with D perhaps TRBD2 (5 bases). The CDR3 spans 15 residues. The V gene lost 2 bases and the J gene lost 2 bases, with 11 bases spanning the gap. From germline, CDR1 is SGDLS and CDR2 YYNGEE. CDR3 sequence reads: CASSVMGEAYNEQFF. The DNA of the CDR3 is TGTGCCAGCAGCGTTATGGGAGAAGCCTACAATGAGCAGTTCTTC.

Regarding this clone: The same CDR3 can be traced to other DNA sequences in this sample. This sequence joins TRBV27 and TRBJ2-5, with D hard to call. CDR3 size: 11 residues. The V end lost 5 bases, the J end lost 1 base, and 2 bases lay between the germline ends. The germline CDR1 and CDR2 sequences are MNHEY and SMNVEV (reference sequence). The CDR3 region has the DNA TGTGCCAGCAGTAGCCAAGAGACCCAGTACTTC. The encoded protein is CASSSQETQYF.

The chain links TRBV7-9 to TRBJ1-1, with TRBD1 identical over 8 bases. Germline lookup yields CDR1 SEHNR and CDR2 FQNEAQ (reference sequence). V shed 5 bases, J shed 7 bases, and the junction held 15 bases outside the gene matches. The CDR3 runs to 16 residues. CDR3 DNA: TGTGCCAGCAGCCCGAGGACAGGGCTTCCACGCTTTGAAGCTTTCTTT. Translated: CASSPRTGLPRFEAFF.

Written as DNA, the CDR3 is TGTGCCAGCACCGGTTTGGGGTCCTCCTACGAGCAGTACTTC. Amino acids: CASTGLGSSYEQYF. The chain carries TRBV2 and TRBJ2-7; no clear D. The CDR3 has 14 residues. Germline loops: CDR1 SNHLY, CDR2 FYNNEI. The V end lost 7 bases, the J end lost 0 bases, and 13 bases lay between the germline ends.

The chain couples TRBV27 to TRBJ2-3, with 10 bases aligning to TRBD1. Germline V gene lookup returns CDR1 MNHEY and CDR2 SMNVEV (reference sequence). The V segment lost 8 bases and the J segment 1 base; nucleotides outside the gene matches: 6. The CDR3 extends over 15 amino acids. Written as DNA, the CDR3 is TGTGCCAGCGGGGACAGGGGCCGCGGCACAGATACGCAGTATTTT. Translation gives CASGDRGRGTDTQYF.

This rearrangement joins TRBV27 to TRBJ2-1; 12 bases map to TRBD2. The CDR3 covers 16 residues. The germline CDR1 and CDR2 sequences are MNHEY and SMNVEV (reference sequence). Trimming took 5 bases from V and 7 from J; bases not matched to a gene: 9. CDR3 coding DNA: TGTGCCAGCAGTCCTCTTGTAGGGACTAGCGGGAATGAGCAGTTCTTC. Translated, it gives CASSPLVGTSGNEQFF.

Here the CDR3 DNA reads TGTGCCAGCAGTTACGAGGGTAGTGGTTCACCCCTCCACTTT. Protein: CASSYEGSGSPLHF. The chain is built from TRBV6-5 and TRBJ1-6; D not resolved. Germline lookup yields CDR1 MNHEY and CDR2 SVGAGI. The length of the CDR3 is 14 residues. V was trimmed by 2 bases and J by 9 bases, leaving 11 bases between them.

V usage is TRBV10-3 and J usage is TRBJ1-6, with unresolved D. The germline V gene has CDR1 ENHRY and CDR2 SYGVKD. The CDR3 extends over 12 amino acids. V lost 5 bases and J 8 bases, leaving 7 bases between the germline ends. CDR3 amino acids: CAISTDDSPLHF. CDR3 sequence (DNA): TGTGCCATCAGTACCGACGATTCACCCCTCCACTTT.

The rearrangement uses TRBV14 and TRBJ2-5; D is undetermined. The germline V and J ends were trimmed by 1 base and 0 bases, with 9 bases remaining between them. This CDR3 region has 15 residues. CDR1 is SGHDN and CDR2 is FVKESK in the germline V gene. The CDR3 sequence: CASSQVSEYQETQYF. The CDR3 nucleotides read TGTGCCAGCAGCCAAGTGTCGGAGTACCAAGAGACCCAGTACTTC.

The chain employs TRBV28 and TRBJ1-1; TRBD1 might be the D (5 bases). This CDR3 has 18 residues. CDR1 MDHEN and CDR2 SYDVKM come from the germline V gene. The V end lost 7 bases, the J end lost 6 bases, and 30 bases lay between the germline ends. The CDR3 sequence is CASTLEWGLVGRGSEAFF. The DNA for the CDR3 is TGTGCCAGCACCTTGGAGTGGGGGTTAGTAGGGCGAGGATCTGAAGCTTTCTTT.

The chain couples TRBV7-9 to TRBJ2-7; 7 nucleotides agree with TRBD1. CDR1 and CDR2 (germline): SEHNR, FQNEAQ (reference sequence). This CDR3 is built from 15 residues. V lost 5 bases to trimming and J lost 0 bases; unmatched junction nucleotides: 7. The CDR3 region is CASSAGGHPSYEQYF. CDR3 sequence (DNA): TGTGCCAGCAGCGCAGGGGGACACCCCTCCTACGAGCAGTACTTC.

The chain is built from TRBV6-6 and TRBJ2-1; unclear D gene. V shed 0 bases and J shed 10 bases, with 7 bases lying between them. Germline values: CDR1 MNHNY, CDR2 SVGAGI (reference sequence). CDR3 length: 12 amino acids. As DNA, the CDR3 is TGTGCCAGCAGTTACTCACAGCAAGAGCAGTTCTTC. Residues: CASSYSQQEQFF.

Only one count was recorded for this clone. CDR3 bases: TGTGCCAGCAGCTTGGGGGCCTATCAGCCCCAGCATTTT. As protein: CASSLGAYQPQHF. V is TRBV5-6 and J is TRBJ1-5; D is unresolved. This CDR3 contains 13 residues. V was pared by 0 bases and J by 5 bases, with 6 bases between. Germline V CDR1 and CDR2: SGHDT, YYEEEE.

In regard to this clone: Other DNA sequences in this specimen translate into the identical CDR3. The rearrangement links TRBV11-2 to TRBJ2-3; D unresolved. V was shortened by 3 bases and J by 6 bases, with 4 bases between the two germline ends. Germline CDR1 reads SGHAT; CDR2 reads FQNNGV. This CDR3 is built from 11 residues. CDR3 in amino acids: CASSLVDTQYF. CDR3 bases: TGTGCCAGCAGCTTGGTTGATACGCAGTATTTT.

This clone has just a few counts. The J gene is TRBJ2-5, the V gene TRBV10-1; no clear D. The CDR3 is made up of 12 amino acids. Germline CDR1 reads WNHNN; CDR2 reads SYGVQD (reference sequence). V lost 4 bases and J 1 base, leaving 4 bases between the germline ends. CDR3 amino acids: CASSGAQETQYF. The CDR3 bases are TGCGCCAGCAGTGGGGCCCAAGAGACCCAGTACTTC.

The chain carries TRBV5-4 and TRBJ1-4; no clear D gene. The germline V gene encodes CDR1 SGHNT and CDR2 YYREEE (reference sequence). The CDR3 extends over 12 amino acids. V lost 4 bases to trimming and J lost 2 bases, with 3 bases between them. The CDR3 is CASSRTNEKLFF. As DNA, the CDR3 is TGTGCCAGCAGCCGGACTAATGAAAAACTGTTTTTT.

V gene TRBV5-5 combines with J gene TRBJ1-1, with D possibly matching TRBD1 (5 bases). Looked up from germline, CDR1 is SGHKS and CDR2 is YYEKEE (reference sequence). Trimming left V 2 bases short and J 6 bases short, with 11 bases between. The CDR3 loop spans 13 amino acids. The CDR3 region is CASSFPGSPEAFF. The CDR3 coding sequence is TGTGCCAGCAGCTTCCCAGGGTCCCCTGAAGCTTTCTTT.

The rearrangement joins TRBV5-8 to TRBJ2-3, with a possible D match to TRBD2 (5 bases). In germline, CDR1 is SGHTS, CDR2 YDEGEE. The V gene lost 5 bases and the J gene lost 6 bases, with 19 bases spanning the gap. The CDR3 has 15 residues. CDR3: CASSVGRGLPDTQYF. As DNA, the CDR3 is TGTGCCAGCAGTGTGGGTCGGGGTTTACCGGATACGCAGTATTTT.

The chain has TRBV4-1 and TRBJ2-2; D is unclear. This CDR3 comprises 14 residues. Germline CDR1 reads MGHRA; CDR2 reads YSYEKL. Trimming took off 0 bases at V and 7 bases at J, with 9 bases between the two ends. The CDR3, as DNA: TGCGCCAGCAGCCAAGAGGGATTGGACGGGGAGCTGTTTTTT. Its translation: CASSQEGLDGELFF.

The CDR3 nucleotides are TGTGCCAGCAGCTTAGCGCTGGACGGTAACTATGGCTACACCTTC. Protein: CASSLALDGNYGYTF. The genes are TRBV7-6 and TRBJ1-2; D uncertain. The CDR3 consists of 15 residues. Germline V gives CDR1 SGHVS, CDR2 FNYEAQ. V lost 0 bases, J lost 1 base, and 9 bases lay in between.